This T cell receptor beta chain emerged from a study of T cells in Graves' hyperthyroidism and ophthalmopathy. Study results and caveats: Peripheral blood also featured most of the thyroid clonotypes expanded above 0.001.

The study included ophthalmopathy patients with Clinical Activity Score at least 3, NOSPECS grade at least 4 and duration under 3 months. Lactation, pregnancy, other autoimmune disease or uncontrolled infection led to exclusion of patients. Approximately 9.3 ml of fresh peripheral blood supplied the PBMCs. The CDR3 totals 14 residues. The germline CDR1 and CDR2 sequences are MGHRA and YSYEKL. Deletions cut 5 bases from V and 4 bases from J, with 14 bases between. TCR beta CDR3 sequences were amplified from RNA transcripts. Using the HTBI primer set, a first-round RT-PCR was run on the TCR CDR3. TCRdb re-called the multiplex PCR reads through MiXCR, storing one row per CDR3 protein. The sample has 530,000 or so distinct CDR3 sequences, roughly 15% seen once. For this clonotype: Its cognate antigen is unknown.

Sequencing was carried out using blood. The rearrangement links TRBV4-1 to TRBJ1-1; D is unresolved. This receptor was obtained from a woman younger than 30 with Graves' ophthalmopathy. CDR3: CASSSATLGTEAFF. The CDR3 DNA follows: TGCGCCAGCAGCTCTGCCACCCTGGGCACTGAAGCTTTCTTT.